This T cell receptor (beta chain) was captured by sequencing in a study of cytomegalovirus exposure and HLA in healthy donors. PCR used 60 Vbeta primers and 13 Jbeta primers. Clones were read by immunoSEQ multiplex PCR, and TCRdb kept only the in-frame ones, dropping some. The top ten clones hold about 1.3% of a sample with fewer than 200,000 clones, roughly 80% of them seen once. J was trimmed by 5 bases and V by 3 bases; bases with no gene match: 7. Germline assignment: CDR1 LNHDA and CDR2 SQIVND (reference sequence). There are 15 residues in the CDR3. Sequencing used PBMCs. This TCR was recovered from a woman in her fifties or sixties in good health and CMV-seronegative. The chain links TRBV19 to TRBJ2-7; 10 nucleotides align to TRBD1. CDR3 region: CASSIFGTGDHEQYF. The CDR3 DNA reads as TGTGCCAGTAGTATTTTCGGGACAGGGGATCACGAGCAGTACTTC. Full variable domain (remainder filled in from reference TRBV19 and TRBJ2-7): DGGITQSPKYLFRKEGQNVTLSCEQNLNHDAMYWYRQDPGQGLRLIYYSQIVNDFQKGDIAEGYSVSREKKESFPLTVTSAQKNPTAFYLCASSIFGTGDHEQYFGPGTRLTVT.